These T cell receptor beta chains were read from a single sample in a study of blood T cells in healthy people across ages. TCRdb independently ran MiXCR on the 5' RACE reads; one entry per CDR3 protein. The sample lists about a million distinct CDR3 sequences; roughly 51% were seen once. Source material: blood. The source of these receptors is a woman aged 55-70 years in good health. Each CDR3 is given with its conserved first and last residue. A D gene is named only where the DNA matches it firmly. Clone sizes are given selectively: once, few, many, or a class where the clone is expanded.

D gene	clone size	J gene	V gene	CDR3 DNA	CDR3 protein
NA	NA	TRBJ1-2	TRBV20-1	TGCAGTGCTAGAACCAGGACCTATGGCTACACCTTC	CSARTRTYGYTF
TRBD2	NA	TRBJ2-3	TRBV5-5	TGTGCCAGCAGCGTATACGGACTAGCGTCTATCACAGATACGCAGTATTTT	CASSVYGLASITDTQYF
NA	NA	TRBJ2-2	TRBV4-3	TGCGCCAGCAGCCAGACCGGCAGGGGGAACACCGGGGAGCTGTTTTTT	CASSQTGRGNTGELFF
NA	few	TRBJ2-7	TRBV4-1	TGCGCCAGCAGCCTATCCCTTTCGGGCAGCTACGAGCAGTACTTC	CASSLSLSGSYEQYF
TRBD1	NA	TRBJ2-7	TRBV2	TGTGCCAGCAGCTTCGACAGGGGGCTCTACGAGCAGTACTTC	CASSFDRGLYEQYF
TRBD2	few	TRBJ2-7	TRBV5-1	TGCGCCAGCAGCTTGGGCCCCCCTAGCGGGAGTAGGTACGAGCAGTACTTC	CASSLGPPSGSRYEQYF
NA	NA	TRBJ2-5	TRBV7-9	TGTGCCAGCAGGGGGGCAGCGCAACAAGAGACCCAGTACTTC	CASRGAAQQETQYF
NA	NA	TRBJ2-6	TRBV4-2	TGTGCCAGCAGCCAGGCAACGTCTGGGGCCAACGTCCCGACTTTC	CASSQATSGANVPTF
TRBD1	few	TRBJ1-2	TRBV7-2	TGTGCCAGCAGCTCGCCGGGACAGGGAGACTATGGCTACACCTTC	CASSSPGQGDYGYTF
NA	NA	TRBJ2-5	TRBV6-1	TGTGCCAGCAGTAAAGGACTTGGCGCAACAGAATGGGAGACCCAGTACTTC	CASSKGLGATEWETQYF
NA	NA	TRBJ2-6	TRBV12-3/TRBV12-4	TGTGCCAGCAGACCGGCAGGCTTTGGGGCCAACGTCCTGACTTTC	CASRPAGFGANVLTF
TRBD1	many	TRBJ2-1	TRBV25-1	TGTGCCAGCAGAGGACAGGGGAATGAGCAGTTCTTC	CASRGQGNEQFF
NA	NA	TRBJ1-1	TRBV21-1	TGTGCCAGCAGCAGATTACAGGGCCGTAACACTGAAGCTTTCTTT	CASSRLQGRNTEAFF